The entry that follows covers one T cell receptor (beta chain) sequence. Its specificity is not known. This record comes from a study of T cell responses to AZD1222 COVID-19 vaccine. Whole-study results and caveats: Researchers took repertoire samples only after the peak T cell response had come. The number of AZD1222 recipients seropositive at baseline was only six. Vaccine-related CD4 TCRs covered spike, predominating at 160-218 and 743-854.

Sequenced by immunoSEQ multiplex PCR; TCRdb stores in-frame clones only, minus some. The table lists about 140,000 clones, approximately 93% of them singletons. The sequenced sample was peripheral blood, obtained on day 0 of MenACWY control vaccination. The TCR sequence derives from an adult in good health.

In DNA, the CDR3 is TGTGCCAGCAGCGAACAGGACACTGAAGCTTTCTTT. This translates into CASSEQDTEAFF. The chain couples TRBV12-3 or TRBV12-4 to TRBJ1-1; a possible D gene is TRBD1 (5 bases). This CDR3 is 12 amino acids long. V was shortened by 6 bases and J by 3 bases, with 8 bases between the two germline ends.